These 27 T cell receptor beta chains were all obtained from the same sample, sequenced in a study of beta chain features in type 1 diabetes. Study-wide findings and caveats: Across all four CD4+ subsets, people with type 1 diabetes showed modestly shorter TCRB CDR3s.

Expressed TCRB transcripts got sequenced, as all isolated RNA was reverse transcribed. The protocol was immunoSEQ multiplex PCR, while the TCRdb copy is restricted to in-frame clones and leaves out a portion. The sample lists some 370,000 clones, over 8.5% occurring once. Their antigens are not known. Sample: central memory CD4+ T cells from blood. The origin of the receptors is a man between 25 and 39 years old with type 1 diabetes.

This clone showed up many times. The V gene is TRBV30, the J gene TRBJ1-4, with D possibly being TRBD1 (5 bases). This CDR3 region has 14 residues. CDR1 GTSNPN and CDR2 SVGIG come from the germline V gene (reference sequence). The V end lost 2 bases, the J end lost 7 bases, and 14 bases lay between the germline ends. CDR3 bases: TGTGCCTGGAGTATAGGGGTATGGAGTGAAAAACTGTTTTTT. Translating it yields CAWSIGVWSEKLFF.

This clone was found many times. The chain's CDR3 is CAINRDSADTQYF. CDR3 in DNA: TGTGCCATCAATCGGGACAGCGCAGATACGCAGTATTTT. This chain links TRBV10-3 with TRBJ2-3, with TRBD1 identical over 7 bases. The V segment lost 7 bases and the J segment 4 bases; nucleotides outside the gene matches: 5. CDR1 is ENHRY, CDR2 SYGVKD, per germline. The CDR3 covers 13 residues.

There are many counts of this clone. The chain links TRBV7-8 to TRBJ1-2; no definite D call. Germline-derived CDR1 and CDR2 are SGHVS and FQNEAQ. The CDR3 totals 15 residues. The V gene lost 2 bases and the J gene lost 1 base, with 11 bases spanning the gap. CDR3 sequence (DNA): TGTGCCAGCAGCTTAAACCTTCTCGTTAACTATGGCTACACCTTC. Its protein product is CASSLNLLVNYGYTF.

The V call is TRBV28, the J call TRBJ2-7; TRBD1 matches 8 bases. Germline trimming cut 6 bases from V and 3 bases from J; bases unmatched to any gene: 25. The CDR3 has 20 amino acids. Germline CDR1 and CDR2: MDHEN and SYDVKM. CDR3 sequence (DNA): TGTGCCAGCAGCTACGGACAGGGAAGGCCGGCGCAATGGTTTCACTACGAGCAGTACTTC. It encodes CASSYGQGRPAQWFHYEQYF.

This clone was observed a single time. Other DNA sequences in this sample translate to the same CDR3. The rearrangement uses TRBV5-4 and TRBJ2-1, with 13 bases aligning to TRBD2. After removal of 0 bases from V and 6 bases from J, the junction contained 3 bases not matched to a gene. The CDR3 has 16 residues. Germline assignment: CDR1 SGHNT and CDR2 YYREEE (reference sequence). Written as DNA, the CDR3 is TGTGCCAGCAGCTTGGCTACTAGCGGGAGGGTCAATGAGCAGTTCTTC. It translates to CASSLATSGRVNEQFF. Together with reference TRBV5-4 and TRBJ2-1, the CDR3 gives the full variable domain: ETGVTQSPTHLIKTRGQQVTLRCSSQSGHNTVSWYQQALGQGPQFIFQYYREEENGRGNFPPRFSGLQFPNYSSELNVNALELDDSALYLCASSLATSGRVNEQFFGPGTRLTVL.

This clone was found a few times. This chain connects TRBV19 to TRBJ1-1; D perhaps matches TRBD1 (6 bases). CDR1 LNHDA and CDR2 SQIVND come from the germline V gene (reference sequence). The CDR3 has 13 residues. Trimming removed 2 bases at V and 7 bases at J, with 11 bases between. Here the CDR3 reads CASSIIGQIEAFF. For the CDR3, the DNA is TGTGCCAGTAGTATAATAGGACAGATTGAAGCTTTCTTT.

Remarks on this clone: This clone may be a read error of a much larger clone one base away. This specimen includes other DNA sequences encoding the same CDR3. The V and J genes are TRBV7-8 and TRBJ1-1; D not resolved. Trimming took off 3 bases at V and 0 bases at J, with 5 bases between the two ends. The CDR3 has 13 amino acids. Germline-derived CDR1 and CDR2 are SGHVS and FQNEAQ. The CDR3: CASSFSVNTEAFF. The CDR3 bases are TGTGCCAGCAGCTTCTCAGTGAACACTGAAGCTTTCTTT. Variable domain in full (rest from reference TRBV7-8 and TRBJ1-1): GAGVSQSPRYKVAKRGQDVALRCDPISGHVSLFWYQQALGQGPEFLTYFQNEAQLDKSGLPSDRFFAERPEGSVSTLKIQRTQQEDSAVYLCASSFSVNTEAFFGQGTRLTVV.

The chain has TRBV5-1 and TRBJ2-2, with D unclear. There are 13 residues in the CDR3. Trimming cost V 7 bases and J 5 bases, with 12 bases left between them. Germline lookup yields CDR1 SGHRS and CDR2 YFSETQ. The CDR3: CASDSSPTGELFF. The CDR3 DNA sequence: TGCGCCAGCGATTCTTCCCCTACCGGGGAGCTGTTTTTT.

The chain recombines TRBV28 with TRBJ2-1; TRBD2 might be the D (7 bases). Germline V CDR1 and CDR2: MDHEN, SYDVKM. This CDR3 has 14 residues. V lost 6 bases and J 6 bases, leaving 15 bases between the germline ends. The CDR3 sequence is CASREEGGSNEQFF. In DNA form, the CDR3 reads TGTGCCAGCAGAGAAGAGGGGGGGTCCAATGAGCAGTTCTTC. The variable domain in full, completed from reference TRBV28 and TRBJ2-1, reads DVKVTQSSRYLVKRTGEKVFLECVQDMDHENMFWYRQDPGLGLRLIYFSYDVKMKEKGDIPEGYSVSREKKERFSLILESASTNQTSMYLCASREEGGSNEQFFGPGTRLTVL.

This clone turned up a few times. The genes are TRBV28 and TRBJ1-2; D possibly corresponds to TRBD1 (5 bases). In germline, CDR1 is MDHEN, CDR2 SYDVKM. The CDR3 totals 15 residues. V was clipped by 3 bases and J by 8 bases, with 19 bases between them. CDR3: CASSFSFGGAPGYTF. The CDR3 nucleotides read TGTGCCAGCAGTTTCTCCTTTGGAGGGGCGCCCGGCTACACCTTC.

This chain connects TRBV5-1 to TRBJ2-4, with D possibly being TRBD2 (5 bases). Trimming took off 0 bases at V and 7 bases at J, with 11 bases between the two ends. The germline V gene has CDR1 SGHRS and CDR2 YFSETQ. The CDR3 totals 14 residues. The CDR3 nucleotides read TGCGCCAGCAGCTTGGGGACTGAAGGGAACATTCAGTACTTC. Its protein is CASSLGTEGNIQYF.

The sample holds one count of this clone. This chain uses TRBV7-9 with TRBJ2-3; D is ambiguous. This CDR3 has 12 amino acids. CDR1 SEHNR and CDR2 FQNEAQ come from the germline V gene (reference sequence). Trimming shortened V by 6 bases and J by 4 bases, and 8 bases separated the two germline ends. The CDR3 nucleotides are TGTGCCAGCAGGGCCGGAGCAGATACGCAGTATTTT. Its protein product is CASRAGADTQYF. Full variable domain (remainder filled in from reference TRBV7-9 and TRBJ2-3): DTGVSQNPRHKITKRGQNVTFRCDPISEHNRLYWYRQTLGQGPEFLTYFQNEAQLEKSRLLSDRFSAERPKGSFSTLEIQRTEQGDSAMYLCASRAGADTQYFGPGTRLTVL.

The J gene is TRBJ2-2, the V gene TRBV10-3, with a tentative D call TRBD1 (6 bases). The CDR3 loop spans 14 amino acids. Trimming shortened V by 7 bases and J by 6 bases, and 15 bases separated the two germline ends. Germline loops: CDR1 ENHRY, CDR2 SYGVKD. The CDR3 DNA reads as TGTGCCATCAAGTTCCAGGGGCGGGCCGGGGAGCTGTTTTTT. Protein sequence: CAIKFQGRAGELFF.

This clone was observed a few times. The chain joins TRBV5-4 to TRBJ1-3, with TRBD1 matching 7 bases. Per germline, CDR1 SGHNT and CDR2 YYREEE (reference sequence). The length of the CDR3 is 14 residues. V lost 1 base to trimming and J lost 8 bases; unmatched junction nucleotides: 6. The DNA of the CDR3 is TGTGCCAGCAGCTTGAATTCAGGGGGGGACACCATATATTTT. Encoded protein: CASSLNSGGDTIYF. The full variable domain, in which reference TRBV5-4 and TRBJ1-3 provide the parts outside the CDR3, is ETGVTQSPTHLIKTRGQQVTLRCSSQSGHNTVSWYQQALGQGPQFIFQYYREEENGRGNFPPRFSGLQFPNYSSELNVNALELDDSALYLCASSLNSGGDTIYFGEGSWLTVV.

This rearrangement joins TRBV7-3 to TRBJ1-2, with TRBD1 matching over 8 bases. Trimming took 5 bases from V and 5 from J; bases not matched to a gene: 7. The germline V gene encodes CDR1 SGHTA and CDR2 FQGTGA. The CDR3 length is 14 residues. CDR3 nucleotides: TGTGCCAGCAGCCTCGGGGACAGGAATTATGGCTACACCTTC. Protein sequence: CASSLGDRNYGYTF.

This chain links TRBV11-2 with TRBJ1-5; no reliable D call. The V end was cut by 5 bases, the J end by 5 bases, with 10 bases between. The CDR3 runs to 13 residues. Germline lookup yields CDR1 SGHAT and CDR2 FQNNGV. The chain's CDR3 is CASSPGRDQPQHF. Written as DNA, the CDR3 is TGTGCCAGCAGCCCTGGGCGGGATCAGCCCCAGCATTTT.

This clone was detected a few times. The V and J genes are TRBV6-5 and TRBJ2-1, with 11 bases that match TRBD2. The CDR3 totals 13 residues. Unmatched junction bases numbered 4, after V lost 6 bases and J lost 9 bases. The germline V gene encodes CDR1 MNHEY and CDR2 SVGAGI. In DNA form, the CDR3 reads TGTGCCAGCAGGCTAGGACTAGCGGGTGAGCAGTTCTTC. Translated: CASRLGLAGEQFF.

The genes are TRBV7-3 and TRBJ2-7; the D gene is possibly TRBD1 (5 bases). This CDR3 contains 13 residues. Trimming left V 5 bases short and J 2 bases short, with 10 bases between. CDR1 and CDR2 from the germline V gene are SGHTA and FQGTGA. CDR3 nucleotides: TGTGCCAGCAGCCCTACAGGAACCTACGAGCAGTACTTC. The encoded protein is CASSPTGTYEQYF.

The chain joins TRBV30 to TRBJ1-2, with unresolved D. CDR1 and CDR2 (germline): GTSNPN, SVGIG (reference sequence). The CDR3 is 15 amino acids. Trimming shortened V by 3 bases and J by 0 bases, and 14 bases separated the two germline ends. CDR3 protein: CAWRGGSVANYGYTF. As DNA, the CDR3 is TGTGCCTGGAGGGGTGGGTCAGTAGCTAACTATGGCTACACCTTC.

This clone was counted many times. The chain has TRBV7-7 and TRBJ2-3, with D perhaps matching TRBD1 or TRBD2 (5 bases each). The CDR3 extends over 15 amino acids. CDR1 and CDR2 (germline): SSHAT, FNYEAQ (reference sequence). Trimming left V 5 bases short and J 0 bases short, with 12 bases between. CDR3 protein: CASSTGTSSTDTQYF. In DNA, the CDR3 is TGTGCCAGCAGCACCGGGACGTCGAGCACAGATACGCAGTATTTT.

The chain couples TRBV28 to TRBJ2-1; 10 nucleotides match TRBD2. After removal of 3 bases from V and 7 bases from J, the junction contained 6 bases not matched to a gene. This CDR3 is built from 15 residues. The germline V gene has CDR1 MDHEN and CDR2 SYDVKM. In DNA form, the CDR3 reads TGTGCCAGCAGTTTGGATCCAGCGGGAGGGAATGAGCAGTTCTTC. Amino acids: CASSLDPAGGNEQFF.

The chain carries TRBV28 and TRBJ1-1; D gene unclear. The CDR3 has 14 amino acids. Trimming took off 10 bases at V and 1 base at J, with 16 bases between the two ends. In germline, CDR1 is MDHEN, CDR2 SYDVKM. In DNA, the CDR3 is TGTGCCACCACAAAGACTGCCGGGAACACTGAAGCTTTCTTT. This gives the protein CATTKTAGNTEAFF.

The chain employs TRBV29-1 and TRBJ2-3, with D unclear. CDR1 is SQVTM, CDR2 ANQGSEA, per germline. Trimming removed 6 bases at V and 7 bases at J, with 23 bases between. This CDR3 is built from 15 residues. The CDR3 region is CSVTLPTKRQHTQYF. The CDR3 coding sequence is TGCAGCGTCACCTTACCGACCAAAAGACAACATACGCAGTATTTT.

This clone was counted only a few times. The chain uses TRBV5-1 and TRBJ2-1; D is perhaps TRBD1 (6 bases). This CDR3 comprises 16 residues. In germline, CDR1 is SGHRS, CDR2 YFSETQ. Trimming shortened V by 3 bases and J by 3 bases, and 16 bases separated the two germline ends. CDR3 loop: CASSWVGTTLYNEQFF. The CDR3 nucleotides are TGCGCCAGCAGCTGGGTCGGGACAACCCTCTACAATGAGCAGTTCTTC. Based on the CDR3 plus reference TRBV5-1 and TRBJ2-1, the full variable domain is KAGVTQTPRYLIKTRGQQVTLSCSPISGHRSVSWYQQTPGQGLQFLFEYFSETQRNKGNFPGRFSGRQFSNSRSEMNVSTLELGDSALYLCASSWVGTTLYNEQFFGPGTRLTVL.

Worth noting for this clone: The likely explanation is a read error, given a far larger clone one base away. Other nucleotide sequences from this sample produce the same CDR3. The chain recombines TRBV7-8 with TRBJ2-3; D remains ambiguous. Trimming took off 5 bases at V and 2 bases at J, with 5 bases between the two ends. Germline-derived CDR1 and CDR2 are SGHVS and FQNEAQ. The CDR3 has 12 amino acids. CDR3 DNA sequence: TGTGCCAGCAGCCCCTACACAGATACGCAGTATTTT. It is translated as CASSPYTDTQYF.

In its sample, this clone was seen a few times. The V and J genes are TRBV27 and TRBJ1-4; no firm D call. Germline V gene data show CDR1 as MNHEY and CDR2 as SMNVEV (reference sequence). Trimming stripped 5 bases from V and 3 bases from J, with 13 bases between. CDR3 length equals 15 residues. The DNA of the CDR3 is TGTGCCAGCAGTCACCAACCCACAGCTAATGAAAAACTGTTTTTT. Translating gives CASSHQPTANEKLFF.

There are a few counts of this clone. Additional DNA sequences in this sample encode the identical CDR3. The DNA for the CDR3 is TGCGCCAGCAGCCGTGGGACAGCGGGCACCGGGGAGCTGTTTTTT. Translation: CASSRGTAGTGELFF. V is TRBV5-1 and J is TRBJ2-2, with TRBD1 as a possible D gene (7 bases). CDR1 is SGHRS and CDR2 is YFSETQ in the germline V gene. The CDR3 covers 15 residues. V lost 4 bases and J lost 4, with 14 bases in between.